This is a list of T cell receptor beta chains from one sample in a study of PD-1 blockade in classical Hodgkin lymphoma. Assay: immunoSEQ multiplex PCR; the TCRdb copy retains only in-frame clones and omits some. The top ten clones hold about 8% of a sample with 70,000 to 85,000 clones, 85% to 95% of them seen once. Sequenced material: peripheral blood mononuclear cells (PBMCs), taken at baseline. Source of these receptors: a human donor with classical Hodgkin lymphoma. CDR3s include the opening cysteine and the closing phenylalanine or tryptophan. Each record gives: V gene, D gene, clone size, J gene, CDR3 protein, CDR3 DNA. D genes are given only for firm matches. Some rows mark clone size as missing; the rest say once, few, many or name a class of expanded clone.

>TRBV7-7|TRBD1|-|TRBJ2-7
CASSQGTVYEQYF
TGTGCCAGCAGCCAAGGGACAGTCTACGAGCAGTACTTC
>TRBV6-5|-|few|TRBJ1-3
CASSYSIASGNTIYF
TGTGCCAGCAGTTACTCGATCGCTTCCGGAAACACCATATATTTT
>TRBV6-6|-|-|TRBJ2-7
CASRSQDSPYEQYF
TGTGCCAGCAGATCACAGGACAGCCCCTACGAGCAGTACTTC
>TRBV11-2|-|-|TRBJ1-2
CASSPGGHGYTF
TGTGCCAGCAGCCCCGGGGGGCATGGCTACACCTTC
>TRBV5-1|-|-|TRBJ2-3
CASSLEGYGTDTQYF
TGCGCCAGCAGCTTGGAAGGGTACGGCACAGATACGCAGTATTTT
>TRBV9|TRBD1|once|TRBJ1-1
CASSVVGQGNTEAFF
TGTGCCAGCAGCGTAGTGGGACAGGGCAACACTGAAGCTTTCTTT
>TRBV19|-|once|TRBJ2-2
CASSMRQNTGELFF
TGTGCCAGTAGTATGCGGCAGAACACCGGGGAGCTGTTTTTT
>TRBV7-9|TRBD1|-|TRBJ2-7
CASSSSGTGAREQYF
TGTGCCAGCAGCTCTTCCGGGACAGGGGCTCGCGAGCAGTACTTC
>TRBV6-1|TRBD1|-|TRBJ1-2
CASRGTGSGYTF
TGTGCCAGCAGGGGGACAGGGAGTGGCTACACCTTC
>TRBV28|TRBD1|once|TRBJ1-5
CASTRIARQGPNQPQHF
TGTGCCAGCACCAGAATCGCAAGACAGGGGCCCAATCAGCCCCAGCATTTT
>TRBV4-2|-|-|TRBJ1-2
CASSQDREGSGYTF
TGTGCCAGCAGCCAAGACCGGGAGGGGTCTGGCTACACCTTC
>TRBV18|-|-|TRBJ1-5
CASSPSGGSNQPQHF
TGTGCCAGCTCACCATCCGGTGGTAGCAATCAGCCCCAGCATTTT
>TRBV27|-|-|TRBJ1-5
CASSLRTDGNQPQHF
TGTGCCAGCAGTTTGCGGACAGATGGCAATCAGCCCCAGCATTTT
>TRBV7-6|-|-|TRBJ1-2
CASSPSGGNYGYTF
TGTGCCAGCAGCCCCTCCGGGGGCAACTATGGCTACACCTTC
>TRBV10-1|-|-|TRBJ1-2
CASSERDGRGVGYGYTF
TGCGCCAGCAGTGAGAGAGATGGCAGGGGAGTCGGCTATGGCTACACCTTC
>TRBV4-1|TRBD1|-|TRBJ1-1
CASSQEGPRDSGSLAFF
TGCGCCAGCAGCCAAGAAGGGCCCCGGGACAGTGGAAGTTTGGCTTTCTTT
>TRBV19|-|-|TRBJ2-1
CASSISFWVYNGQDGGEQFF
TGTGCCAGTAGTATTTCTTTCTGGGTATACAACGGACAGGACGGGGGTGAGCAGTTCTTC
>TRBV7-8|-|-|TRBJ1-1
CASSLGAGGTEAFF
TGTGCCAGCAGCTTAGGAGCAGGCGGCACTGAAGCTTTCTTT
>TRBV6-1|-|-|TRBJ2-1
CASSDSAHEQFF
TGTGCCAGCAGTGATTCAGCGCATGAGCAGTTCTTC
>TRBV5-1|-|-|TRBJ1-1
CASSLVLGFHTEAFF
TGCGCCAGCAGCTTGGTTCTGGGGTTTCACACTGAAGCTTTCTTT
>TRBV7-6|-|once|TRBJ2-4
CASSLGSETNIQYF
TGTGCCAGCAGCTTAGGATCAGAGACAAACATTCAGTACTTC
>TRBV19|TRBD1|-|TRBJ1-5
CASSTDRGRGRNQPQHF
TGTGCCAGTAGTACCGACAGGGGAAGAGGTAGGAATCAGCCCCAGCATTTT
>TRBV5-1|-|-|TRBJ1-1
CASSTRLENTEAFF
TGCGCCAGCAGCACCCGACTAGAGAACACTGAAGCTTTCTTT
>TRBV7-6|-|-|TRBJ1-1
CASSFQGGNTEAFF
TGTGCCAGCAGCTTTCAGGGTGGGAACACTGAAGCTTTCTTT
>TRBV5-1|-|-|TRBJ2-3
CASSFRVSTDTQYF
TGCGCCAGCAGCTTTCGAGTCTCCACAGATACGCAGTATTTT
>TRBV6-1|TRBD1|-|TRBJ2-1
CASRGGQGNNEQFF
TGTGCCAGCAGGGGGGGACAGGGAAACAATGAGCAGTTCTTC
>TRBV2|-|-|TRBJ2-7
CASRGESGSYEQYF
TGTGCCTCCCGAGGGGAGTCAGGCAGCTACGAGCAGTACTTC
>TRBV19|TRBD1|-|TRBJ1-6
CASRLQQGASSYNSPLHF
TGTGCCAGTAGGTTACAACAGGGGGCCAGCTCCTATAATTCACCCCTCCACTTT
>TRBV27|-|-|TRBJ1-2
CASSFTQGNAHGYTF
TGTGCCAGCAGTTTTACCCAGGGTAACGCGCATGGCTACACCTTC
>TRBV5-5|-|-|TRBJ2-7
CASSLAGEQYF
TGTGCCAGCAGCTTGGCTGGCGAGCAGTACTTC
>TRBV7-9|-|-|TRBJ1-1
CASSLFRNVGMNTEAFF
TGTGCCAGCAGCTTATTCCGAAATGTGGGTATGAACACTGAAGCTTTCTTT
>TRBV28|-|once|TRBJ1-5
CASNSGSGQGAGNSNQPQHF
TGTGCCAGCAATAGCGGCTCGGGACAAGGGGCTGGGAATAGCAATCAGCCCCAGCATTTT
>TRBV23-1|TRBD1|-|TRBJ2-5
CAPDRGGQETQYF
TGCGCCCCCGACAGGGGTGGTCAAGAGACCCAGTACTTC
>TRBV5-1|-|-|TRBJ1-4
CASSLGTANEKLFF
TGCGCCAGCAGCCTCGGGACGGCTAATGAAAAACTGTTTTTT
>TRBV7-9|TRBD1|once|TRBJ2-6
CASSSLDRAGANVLTF
TGTGCCAGCAGCTCTCTCGACAGGGCTGGGGCCAACGTCCTGACTTTC
>TRBV5-4|-|-|TRBJ1-2
CASSLGQHYGYTF
TGTGCCAGCAGCTTGGGACAGCACTATGGCTACACCTTC
>TRBV5-4|TRBD2|-|TRBJ2-3
CASSPELADTQYF
TGTGCCAGCAGTCCCGAACTAGCGGATACGCAGTATTTT
>TRBV5-4|-|once|TRBJ2-1
CASSATLVPLSEQFF
TGTGCCAGCAGCGCCACACTAGTTCCGCTGTCTGAGCAGTTCTTC
>TRBV9|TRBD2|-|TRBJ2-3
CASSPLARVAGVSPDTQYF
TGTGCCAGCAGCCCGTTAGCCCGGGTAGCGGGAGTTTCCCCAGATACGCAGTATTTT
>TRBV27|TRBD2|-|TRBJ2-1
CASKGASGLGYNEQFF
TGTGCCAGTAAGGGCGCTAGCGGGTTGGGCTACAATGAGCAGTTCTTC
>TRBV21-1|-|-|TRBJ2-2
CASSKSYTGELFF
TGTGCCAGCAGCAAAAGCTACACCGGGGAGCTGTTTTTT
>TRBV6-1|TRBD2|-|TRBJ2-1
CASSEERGRGPPSNEQFF
TGTGCCAGCAGTGAGGAGCGCGGGAGGGGACCCCCAAGCAATGAGCAGTTCTTC
>TRBV9|TRBD1|-|TRBJ2-2
CASSVAPGTGTGAGELFF
TGTGCCAGCAGCGTAGCCCCAGGGACTGGGACAGGGGCCGGGGAGCTGTTTTTT
>TRBV6-6|TRBD1|-|TRBJ2-2
CASRGDRGRSGELFF
TGTGCCAGCAGGGGGGACAGGGGGCGGAGCGGGGAGCTGTTTTTT
>TRBV29-1|TRBD2|-|TRBJ2-3
CSVEILSGKNTDTQYF
TGCAGCGTTGAAATCCTTAGCGGGAAGAATACAGATACGCAGTATTTT
>TRBV7-3|TRBD1|-|TRBJ1-2
CASSLRGPGQIYGYTF
TGTGCCAGCAGCTTAAGGGGCCCGGGACAGATCTATGGCTACACCTTC
>TRBV19|TRBD2|-|TRBJ2-3
CASSIPSGGSDTQYF
TGTGCCAGTAGTATCCCCAGCGGGGGGTCAGATACGCAGTATTTT
>TRBV27|TRBD2|-|TRBJ2-3
CASSSGLAGASDTQYF
TGTGCCAGCAGTTCGGGCCTAGCGGGAGCTTCAGATACGCAGTATTTT
>TRBV11-1|-|-|TRBJ2-7
CASSPRAGHEQYF
TGTGCCAGCAGCCCCCGGGCCGGGCACGAGCAGTACTTC
>TRBV7-9|-|-|TRBJ2-6
CASSSSGAPGANVLTF
TGTGCCAGCAGCTCCTCAGGGGCCCCTGGGGCCAACGTCCTGACTTTC